Listed below are T cell receptor beta chains from one sample, sequenced in a study of T cell repertoires in aging, cancer and after chemotherapy. TCRdb passed the multiplex PCR reads through MiXCR, listing each CDR3 protein once. The repertoire holds 9,500 to 12,000 distinct CDR3 sequences, with 38% as singletons. The material sequenced was blood. The receptors originated from a human donor in good health. Both conserved end residues are part of each CDR3. Each record gives: J gene, V gene, clone size, D gene, CDR3 DNA, CDR3 protein. D genes are given only for firm matches. For some rows the clone size is stated as once, few or many, or as a class when expanded; others skip it.

J: TRBJ2-5
V: TRBV6-6
size: NA
D: NA
DNA: TGTGCCAGCAGTTCTACGGACAGCCAAGAGACCCAGTACTTC
CDR3: CASSSTDSQETQYF

J: TRBJ2-4
V: TRBV19
size: few
D: NA
DNA: TGTGCCAGTAGTATTGGGAGTCTGGCGGGAAACATTCAGTACTTC
CDR3: CASSIGSLAGNIQYF

J: TRBJ2-2
V: TRBV6-5
size: few
D: NA
DNA: TGTGCCAGCAGCAACACGAACACCGGGGAGCTGTTTTTT
CDR3: CASSNTNTGELFF

J: TRBJ2-2
V: TRBV6-1
size: medium-sized
D: NA
DNA: TGTGCCAGCAGTGGGCTAAGAAACACCGGGGAGCTGTTTTTT
CDR3: CASSGLRNTGELFF

J: TRBJ1-5
V: TRBV18
size: NA
D: NA
DNA: TGTGCCAGCTCACCACCGGGGTCGGGGGGCAATCAGCCCCAGCATTTT
CDR3: CASSPPGSGGNQPQHF

J: TRBJ2-2
V: TRBV6-4
size: few
D: NA
DNA: TGTGCCAGCAGTTTAGCCCCAAGCGCCGGGGAGCTGTTTTTT
CDR3: CASSLAPSAGELFF

J: TRBJ2-5
V: TRBV29-1
size: few
D: TRBD1
DNA: TGCAGCGTTGGAGGGACAGTAGACTCCCAAGAGACCCAGTACTTC
CDR3: CSVGGTVDSQETQYF

J: TRBJ2-7
V: TRBV6-5
size: NA
D: TRBD2
DNA: TGTGGCAGCAGTTACTCTAGCGGCTCCTACGAGCAGTACTTC
CDR3: CGSSYSSGSYEQYF

J: TRBJ2-3
V: TRBV27
size: NA
D: TRBD1
DNA: TGTGCCAGCAGTGGGACAGGGCCAGATACGCAGTATTTT
CDR3: CASSGTGPDTQYF

J: TRBJ2-3
V: TRBV20-1
size: NA
D: NA
DNA: TGCAGTCCAAGGTCCCAGAGCACAGATACGCAGTATTTT
CDR3: CSPRSQSTDTQYF

J: TRBJ1-2
V: TRBV29-1
size: medium-sized
D: TRBD1
DNA: TGCAGCGTTGGGGGGCAGACAGGGGAGAGCTATGGCTACACCTTC
CDR3: CSVGGQTGESYGYTF

J: TRBJ2-2
V: TRBV19
size: few
D: NA
DNA: TGTGCCAGTAGTTCCTATGGAGGGGGGGAGCTGTTTTTT
CDR3: CASSSYGGGELFF

J: TRBJ2-3
V: TRBV5-1
size: NA
D: TRBD2
DNA: TGCGCCAGCAGCGTACTACCCGTAGCGGGTAGCACAGATACGCAGTATTTT
CDR3: CASSVLPVAGSTDTQYF

J: TRBJ2-2
V: TRBV12-3/TRBV12-4
size: NA
D: NA
DNA: TGTGCAAGCTGTGGGCGGCCTGAGCAGAACACCGGGGAGCTGTTTTTT
CDR3: CASCGRPEQNTGELFF

J: TRBJ1-5
V: TRBV30
size: NA
D: NA
DNA: TGTGCCTGGAGTGGAAGGGGAGGTGGTCAGCCCCAGCATTTT
CDR3: CAWSGRGGGQPQHF

J: TRBJ2-7
V: TRBV10-3
size: NA
D: NA
DNA: TGTGCCATCAGTGGGCAGGGCTACGAGCAGTACTTC
CDR3: CAISGQGYEQYF

J: TRBJ2-5
V: TRBV5-4
size: NA
D: NA
DNA: TGTGCCAGCAGCTTGGCGGGGCGGGGCCTGAGGGACCAGTACTTC
CDR3: CASSLAGRGLRDQYF

J: TRBJ2-1
V: TRBV7-9
size: few
D: NA
DNA: TGTGCCAGCATCCGTCAAAGGGGGGGGTTTTTCAATGAGCAGTTCTTC
CDR3: CASIRQRGGFFNEQFF

J: TRBJ1-1
V: TRBV19
size: few
D: TRBD1
DNA: TGTGCCAGTAGGGGACAGGGTGTATTTGAAGCTTTCTTT
CDR3: CASRGQGVFEAFF

J: TRBJ1-2
V: TRBV24-1
size: NA
D: TRBD1
DNA: TGTGCCACTAGGGGGACAGGGGAGAACTATGGCTACACCTTC
CDR3: CATRGTGENYGYTF

J: TRBJ2-1
V: TRBV29-1
size: medium-sized
D: NA
DNA: TGCAGCGTTGGGGGCAGGGGAGATGAGCAGTTCTTC
CDR3: CSVGGRGDEQFF

J: TRBJ1-5
V: TRBV6-2/TRBV6-3
size: NA
D: TRBD1
DNA: TGTGCCAGCAGTCCGGACAGGCTTGGCGGATATAGCAATCAGCCCCAGCATTTT
CDR3: CASSPDRLGGYSNQPQHF

J: TRBJ1-2
V: TRBV6-2/TRBV6-3
size: few
D: TRBD1
DNA: TGTGCCAGCAGTTACTCCCGGACAGGCGACTATGGCTACACCTTC
CDR3: CASSYSRTGDYGYTF

J: TRBJ2-2
V: TRBV7-4
size: NA
D: TRBD2
DNA: TGTGCCAGCAGCCCAGATGGGGGAATCCGTACTAGCGGGAGGTGGACCGGGGAGCTGTTTTTT
CDR3: CASSPDGGIRTSGRWTGELFF

J: TRBJ2-7
V: TRBV6-1
size: few
D: TRBD1
DNA: TGTGCCAGCAGGAGACAGGGGGACGAGCAGTACTTC
CDR3: CASRRQGDEQYF

J: TRBJ2-6
V: TRBV15
size: NA
D: TRBD1
DNA: TGTGCCACCAGCGGGAGCCGGGACAGGGGTATTGGGGCCAACGTCCTGACTTTC
CDR3: CATSGSRDRGIGANVLTF

J: TRBJ1-4
V: TRBV5-5
size: NA
D: NA
DNA: TGTGCCAGCAGCAAACCAGCACCGGAGGGGTTTAATGAAAAACTGTTTTTT
CDR3: CASSKPAPEGFNEKLFF

J: TRBJ2-4
V: TRBV10-3
size: few
D: NA
DNA: TGTGCCATCAGGGAGGAGGGAGGCAAAAACATTCAGTACTTC
CDR3: CAIREEGGKNIQYF

J: TRBJ2-1
V: TRBV29-1
size: NA
D: NA
DNA: TGCAGCGTTGAAGATCAAGTGCGGCTAGCCCACCCGTGGCAGTTCTTC
CDR3: CSVEDQVRLAHPWQFF

J: TRBJ2-1
V: TRBV27
size: few
D: TRBD2
DNA: TGTGCCAGCAGCTTAGCGGGAGGGTGGGATGAGCAGTTCTTC
CDR3: CASSLAGGWDEQFF

J: TRBJ2-3
V: TRBV6-5
size: medium-sized
D: TRBD2
DNA: TGTGCCAGCAGTATATCGGGGGGAAGCACAGATACGCAGTATTTT
CDR3: CASSISGGSTDTQYF

J: TRBJ2-1
V: TRBV6-5
size: few
D: TRBD2
DNA: TGTGCCAGCAGTACCCAGGGAAGCGGGAGTGGGAATGAGCAGTTCTTC
CDR3: CASSTQGSGSGNEQFF

J: TRBJ2-5
V: TRBV12-3/TRBV12-4
size: few
D: NA
DNA: TGTGCCAGCAGTTCCGACGGACTTCATGGAGAGACCCAGTACTTC
CDR3: CASSSDGLHGETQYF

J: TRBJ2-2
V: TRBV7-2
size: NA
D: NA
DNA: TGTGCCAGCAGCTTTTTTGCGCGGGAGCTGTTTTTT
CDR3: CASSFFARELFF

J: TRBJ1-2
V: TRBV29-1
size: medium-sized
D: NA
DNA: TGCAGCGTCGGGGGAGGCTTTTATGGCTACACCTTC
CDR3: CSVGGGFYGYTF

J: TRBJ2-2
V: TRBV5-5
size: few
D: NA
DNA: TGTGCCAGCAGCTTGGACGGGAGAGAGACCGGGGAGCTGTTTTTT
CDR3: CASSLDGRETGELFF

J: TRBJ1-3
V: TRBV6-5
size: NA
D: NA
DNA: TGTGCCAGCAGTTACACTGCAGGGAAGACTGGAAACACCATATATTTT
CDR3: CASSYTAGKTGNTIYF

J: TRBJ2-2
V: TRBV29-1
size: medium-sized
D: TRBD1
DNA: TGCAGCGTTGCTACAGGGGTGAGCACCGGGGAGCTGTTTTTT
CDR3: CSVATGVSTGELFF

J: TRBJ2-1
V: TRBV19
size: medium-sized
D: TRBD1
DNA: TGTGCCAGTAGAGACAACCGGGACAGGGTCTACAATGAGCAGTTCTTC
CDR3: CASRDNRDRVYNEQFF

J: TRBJ2-2
V: TRBV5-4
size: few
D: TRBD2
DNA: TGTGCCAGCAGCCATGGGACTAGCGGGAGAATCGGGGAGCTGTTTTTT
CDR3: CASSHGTSGRIGELFF

J: TRBJ1-1
V: TRBV7-9
size: few
D: NA
DNA: TGTGCCAGCAGCTTAGCGGGCCAGGGAGACACTGAAGCTTTCTTT
CDR3: CASSLAGQGDTEAFF

J: TRBJ2-1
V: TRBV15
size: medium-sized
D: NA
DNA: TGTGCCACCAGCGGCGGACTAGAGGGGGGCAATGAGCAGTTCTTC
CDR3: CATSGGLEGGNEQFF

J: TRBJ2-2
V: TRBV12-3/TRBV12-4
size: NA
D: NA
DNA: TGTGCCAGCAGTTTATCAGGGGCGGGGACCGGGGAGCTGTTTTTT
CDR3: CASSLSGAGTGELFF

J: TRBJ2-7
V: TRBV12-3/TRBV12-4
size: NA
D: TRBD1
DNA: TGTGCCAGCAGCGCCGGGACAGGGAAAACCTACGAGCAGTACTTC
CDR3: CASSAGTGKTYEQYF

J: TRBJ2-1
V: TRBV15
size: NA
D: TRBD2
DNA: TGTGCCACCAGCAGAGGGACTAGGCGGTCCTACAATGAGCAGTTCTTC
CDR3: CATSRGTRRSYNEQFF

J: TRBJ2-3
V: TRBV27
size: few
D: NA
DNA: TGTGCCAGCACCGCACTACGGGCTTACACAGATACGCAGTATTTT
CDR3: CASTALRAYTDTQYF

J: TRBJ2-2
V: TRBV7-2
size: NA
D: TRBD2
DNA: TGTGCCAGCACCCCTAGCGGGAGGGCCGGGGAGCTGTTTTTT
CDR3: CASTPSGRAGELFF

J: TRBJ1-2
V: TRBV5-5
size: NA
D: NA
DNA: TGTGCCAGCAGCTTGGCCGACACCCGGTCCTATTATGGCTACACCTTC
CDR3: CASSLADTRSYYGYTF

J: TRBJ2-1
V: TRBV6-5
size: NA
D: NA
DNA: TGTGCCAGCAGTTACTCCCTAGCTGACAATGAGCAGTTCTTC
CDR3: CASSYSLADNEQFF

J: TRBJ2-7
V: TRBV12-3/TRBV12-4
size: NA
D: NA
DNA: TGTGCCAGCAGTTTTTCCCGAAACGAGCAGTACTTC
CDR3: CASSFSRNEQYF

J: TRBJ2-2
V: TRBV27
size: few
D: TRBD1
DNA: TGTGCCAGCAGTTTGGGCTATCAAGGGGGCCGGGCCGGGGAGCTGTTTTTT
CDR3: CASSLGYQGGRAGELFF